This T cell receptor beta chain was identified in a study of control samples from healthy donors and cancer patients. This clone was recorded a few times. Germline V lookup: CDR1 SGHTA, CDR2 FQGNSA. This CDR3 is built from 12 residues. Trimming left V 5 bases short and J 3 bases short, with 7 bases between. Some clones are missing from TCRdb's copy, which holds only in-frame ones; the method was immunoSEQ multiplex PCR. The data hold roughly 100,000 clones, with around 89% observed a single time. The sample comprised PBMCs. This receptor was obtained from a man aged 60 to 75 with lung cancer. V and J are TRBV7-2 and TRBJ1-2; D ambiguous. The CDR3 coding sequence is TGTGCCAGCAGCCCTTATGACTATGGCTACACCTTC. Its protein is CASSPYDYGYTF.